This is a list of T cell receptor beta chains from one sample in a study of T cell responses to AZD1222 COVID-19 vaccine. TCRdb's copy holds only in-frame clones and misses some; the assay was immunoSEQ multiplex PCR. The sample gives 90,000 to 150,000 clones, over 75% of which show up once; 4% to 4.5% is in the top ten. This specimen consisted of peripheral blood, obtained 28 days after the second dose of the MenACWY control vaccine. Every receptor here comes from an adult who received the MenACWY meningococcal vaccine as a control. The CDR3 runs from the conserved cysteine through the conserved F or W. Fields, in order: V gene, J gene, D gene, clone size, CDR3 length, CDR3 protein, CDR3 DNA. A D gene is named only where the DNA matches it firmly. Size values are once, few and many counts, or a class for expanded clones, and some rows have none.

TRBV6-5	TRBJ1-1	NA	NA	16	CASSYRFVRGNTEAFF	TGTGCCAGCAGTTACCGATTCGTGAGGGGGAACACTGAAGCTTTCTTT
TRBV5-1	TRBJ2-1	TRBD2	NA	16	CASSWASGSSYNEQFF	TGCGCCAGCAGCTGGGCTAGCGGGAGCTCCTACAATGAGCAGTTCTTC
TRBV6-5	TRBJ1-6	NA	few	15	CASSYRDRHNSPLHF	TGTGCCAGCAGTTACCGAGACAGGCATAATTCACCCCTCCACTTT
TRBV10-2	TRBJ2-7	TRBD2	NA	15	CASSDAGTSPYEQYF	TGCGCCAGCAGTGATGCCGGGACTAGCCCCTACGAGCAGTACTTC
TRBV6-2/TRBV6-3	TRBJ1-1	NA	NA	15	CASSSPGAMNTEAFF	TGTGCCAGCAGTTCACCGGGGGCCATGAACACTGAAGCTTTCTTT
TRBV6-2/TRBV6-3	TRBJ2-1	NA	once	13	CASSSRSYNEQFF	TGTGCCAGCAGTTCAAGAAGCTACAATGAGCAGTTCTTC
TRBV28	TRBJ1-1	TRBD1	once	15	CASRPSGTGYTEAFF	TGTGCCAGCAGACCCTCCGGGACAGGGTACACTGAAGCTTTCTTT
TRBV2	TRBJ2-3	TRBD2	NA	15	CASTQLAGATDTQYF	TGTGCCAGCACTCAACTAGCGGGAGCGACAGATACGCAGTATTTT
TRBV28	TRBJ2-3	TRBD2	NA	20	CASSPILSRVGGASTDTQYF	TGTGCCAGCAGTCCTATACTCTCCAGGGTCGGGGGGGCTAGCACAGATACGCAGTATTTT
TRBV7-6	TRBJ1-3	NA	NA	16	CASSLAPGRAGNTIYF	TGTGCCAGCAGCTTAGCCCCCGGAAGGGCTGGAAACACCATATATTTT
TRBV5-1	TRBJ1-2	NA	NA	13	CASSSEGSYGYTF	TGCGCCAGCAGCTCAGAAGGTAGCTATGGCTACACCTTC
TRBV6-2/TRBV6-3	TRBJ2-6	NA	NA	17	CASSPGQGNSGANVLTF	TGTGCCAGCAGTCCCGGGCAGGGGAACTCTGGGGCCAACGTCCTGACTTTC
TRBV6-1	TRBJ1-5	NA	NA	13	CASSEVRGQPQHF	TGTGCCAGCAGTGAAGTCAGGGGTCAGCCCCAGCATTTT
TRBV11-2	TRBJ1-3	NA	NA	15	CASSLDGAVGNTIYF	TGTGCCAGCAGCTTAGACGGTGCAGTGGGAAACACCATATATTTT
TRBV30	TRBJ2-1	NA	NA	15	CAWRMGLQVYNEQFF	TGTGCCTGGAGGATGGGTTTACAGGTATACAATGAGCAGTTCTTC
TRBV15	TRBJ2-3	NA	once	15	CATSSRESEADTQYF	TGTGCCACCAGCAGCAGGGAATCAGAGGCCGATACGCAGTATTTT
TRBV9	TRBJ2-1	TRBD2	NA	17	CASSVVGRASSYNEQFF	TGTGCCAGCAGCGTAGTCGGGAGGGCCAGCTCCTACAATGAGCAGTTCTTC